This TCR beta chain appears in the sequencing data of a study of T cell responses to AZD1222 COVID-19 vaccine. The study's findings and limits: Increases in Spike-specific TCR breadth and depth were seen after two AZD1222 doses. It should be noted that donors were predominantly white British and more often female, and clonal diversity was possibly underestimated.

The table came from immunoSEQ multiplex PCR; TCRdb's copy has only in-frame clones and leaves some out. The repertoire holds under 40,000 clones, with 70% to 80% as singletons. Details on this clone: What it binds is not known.

Germline V gene data show CDR1 as MNHEY and CDR2 as SVGAGI. V lost 6 bases and J 2 bases, leaving 17 bases between the germline ends. The CDR3 totals 15 residues. The chain links TRBV6-5 to TRBJ2-7, with D perhaps TRBD1 or TRBD2 (5 bases each). The specimen was peripheral blood, collected 28 days after the second AZD1222 dose. The TCR comes from an adult who received the AZD1222 COVID-19 vaccine. CDR3 bases: TGTGCCAGCAGGGGGACCCCTGCAGGGACCTACGAGCAGTACGTC. Translating it yields CASRGTPAGTYEQYV.